This passage covers 29 T cell receptor beta chains from one sample sequenced in a study of blood T cell repertoires in COVID-19. Assay used: immunoSEQ multiplex PCR; TCRdb lists only in-frame clones, some missing. The sample yields about 140,000 clones, roughly 78% seen once. Specimen: peripheral blood. These TCRs come from a man aged 60 to 75 with acute or convalescent COVID-19.

The V call is TRBV2, the J call TRBJ1-4; D not resolved. The CDR3 extends over 13 amino acids. Germline V CDR1 and CDR2: SNHLY, FYNNEI. Between the trimmed V and J ends, which lost 4 bases and 8 bases, there was a span of 11 bases. In DNA, the CDR3 is TGTGCCAGCAGTGGTACAGTACCCGAAAAACTGTTTTTT. It yields the protein CASSGTVPEKLFF.

J is TRBJ2-2 and V is TRBV10-3, with 9 bases that match TRBD1. This CDR3 is 14 amino acids long. In germline, CDR1 is ENHRY, CDR2 SYGVKD. V was clipped by 6 bases and J by 2 bases; unmatched bases: 1. DNA of the CDR3: TGTGCCATCAGGGGACAGGGTAACACCGGGGAGCTGTTTTTT. This codes for CAIRGQGNTGELFF.

The chain carries TRBV7-2 and TRBJ1-3; D is unresolved. This CDR3 has 14 amino acids. Between the trimmed V and J ends, which lost 3 bases and 2 bases, there was a span of 8 bases. Looked up from germline, CDR1 is SGHTA and CDR2 is FQGNSA. This chain's CDR3 is CASSFGETGNTIYF. The CDR3 bases are TGTGCCAGCAGCTTTGGAGAAACTGGAAACACCATATATTTT.

This chain connects TRBV29-1 to TRBJ1-5; tentatively, D is TRBD1 (6 bases). Trimming stripped 7 bases from V and 4 bases from J, with 14 bases between. Looked up from germline, CDR1 is SQVTM and CDR2 is ANQGSEA. The CDR3 consists of 13 residues. This CDR3 reads CSATDSQNQPQHF. For the CDR3, the DNA is TGCAGCGCAACGGACAGCCAAAATCAGCCCCAGCATTTT.

The J gene is TRBJ1-4, the V gene TRBV6-6, with D maybe TRBD1 (6 bases). Trimming left V 6 bases short and J 8 bases short, with 16 bases between. This CDR3 contains 14 residues. Looked up from germline, CDR1 is MNHNY and CDR2 is SVGAGI (reference sequence). As DNA, the CDR3 is TGTGCCAGCAGCCAGACGACAGGCGCCGAAAAACTGTTTTTT. Its translation is CASSQTTGAEKLFF.

The chain joins TRBV6-5 to TRBJ1-2, with TRBD1 matching over 7 bases. In germline, CDR1 is MNHEY, CDR2 SVGAGI. The CDR3 covers 15 residues. V shed 5 bases, J shed 3 bases, and the junction held 9 bases outside the gene matches. DNA of the CDR3: TGTGCCAGCAGTAATCCGGGACAGACTTACTATGGCTACACCTTC. This codes for CASSNPGQTYYGYTF.

This chain connects TRBV7-2 to TRBJ2-4; 8 bases align to TRBD1. Trimming removed 5 bases from V and 3 bases from J; junction bases left unmatched: 12. Germline values: CDR1 SGHTA, CDR2 FQGNSA. This CDR3 has 17 residues. In nucleotides, the CDR3 is TGTGCCAGCAGCATGAGACAGGGGTCCGGGGGCAAAAACATTCAGTACTTC. It translates to CASSMRQGSGGKNIQYF.

The count of this clone is one. The rearrangement links TRBV6-5 to TRBJ1-6; unclear D gene. Trimming took off 2 bases at V and 3 bases at J, with 5 bases between the two ends. Germline V gene lookup returns CDR1 MNHEY and CDR2 SVGAGI. The CDR3 covers 14 residues. CDR3: CASSYGIYNSPLHF. CDR3 in DNA: TGTGCCAGCAGTTACGGCATCTATAATTCACCCCTCCACTTT.

This rearrangement joins TRBV3-1 (or the pseudogene TRBV3-2) to TRBJ1-1; 8 positions match TRBD1. Germline V gives CDR1 LGHDT, CDR2 YNNKEL (reference sequence). The V gene end was trimmed by 4 bases and the J gene end by 4 bases; junction bases not matched to a gene: 5. The CDR3 sequence is 14 residues long. The CDR3: CASSLGQGLTEAFF. CDR3 DNA sequence: TGTGCCAGCAGCCTCGGACAGGGTCTCACTGAAGCTTTCTTT.

Note on this clone: The same CDR3 also results from other DNA sequences found in this sample. The V gene is TRBV5-1, the J gene TRBJ1-4; perhaps TRBD1 as D (6 bases). The CDR3 contains 14 residues. Germline CDR1 is SGHRS and CDR2 is YFSETQ. V was pared by 3 bases and J by 3 bases, with 9 bases between. The chain's CDR3 is CASSSDRPNEKLFF. CDR3 sequence (DNA): TGCGCCAGCAGCTCCGACAGGCCTAATGAAAAACTGTTTTTT.

This chain uses TRBV30 with TRBJ2-7; D gene uncertain. Germline assignment: CDR1 GTSNPN and CDR2 SVGIG (reference sequence). The CDR3 is made up of 12 amino acids. Trimming took 1 base from V and 2 from J, leaving 6 bases between them. CDR3 residues: CAWSAVPYEQYF. The CDR3 DNA follows: TGTGCCTGGAGTGCGGTTCCCTACGAGCAGTACTTC.

The DNA of the CDR3 is TGCAGCGTTGAGTCACAGGGACCAGATACGCAGTATTTT. It translates to CSVESQGPDTQYF. V gene TRBV29-1 combines with J gene TRBJ2-3; TRBD1 is a possible D gene (6 bases). The germline V and J ends were trimmed by 3 bases and 4 bases, with 11 bases remaining between them. The germline gives CDR1 SQVTM, CDR2 ANQGSEA. The CDR3 is 13 residues long.

The rearrangement links TRBV6-1 to TRBJ1-2; the match to TRBD1 covers 11 bases. The length of the CDR3 is 15 residues. The germline V gene encodes CDR1 MNHNS and CDR2 SASEGT. V lost 2 bases, J lost 8 bases, and 7 bases stayed unmatched. The DNA of the CDR3 is TGTGCCAGCAGTGAATGGGACAGGGGGATTGAAGGCTACACCTTC. Protein product: CASSEWDRGIEGYTF.

The chain has TRBV9 and TRBJ2-7; 12 bases align to TRBD2. Germline V lookup: CDR1 SGDLS, CDR2 YYNGEE. CDR3 length equals 14 residues. V trimming: 7 bases; J trimming: 3 bases; junction bases outside the gene matches: 5. The CDR3 loop is CASSMTSGSYEQYF. The CDR3 nucleotides are TGTGCCAGCTCCATGACTAGCGGGAGCTACGAGCAGTACTTC. The whole variable domain, filled in from reference TRBV9 and TRBJ2-7, reads DSGVTQTPKHLITATGQRVTLRCSPRSGDLSVYWYQQSLDQGLQFLIQYYNGEERAKGNILERFSAQQFPDLHSELNLSSLELGDSALYFCASSMTSGSYEQYFGPGTRLTVT.

This chain links TRBV6-2 or TRBV6-3 with TRBJ2-2; no firm D call. The CDR3 is 14 residues long. CDR1 is MNHEY and CDR2 is SVGEGT in the germline V gene. V was pared by 4 bases and J by 6 bases, with 12 bases between. CDR3 DNA sequence: TGTGCCAGCAGTTCGAGAGGCGGAGCCGGGGAGCTGTTTTTT. It specifies CASSSRGGAGELFF.

The genes are TRBV19 and TRBJ1-5; possible D gene TRBD1, 6 bases. V was cut by 7 bases and J by 3 bases, with 10 bases left in between. Germline V gives CDR1 LNHDA, CDR2 SQIVND (reference sequence). The CDR3 length is 13 residues. Here the CDR3 DNA reads TGTGCCAGTACCGGGGGGGCCAATCAGCCCCAGCATTTT. It translates to CASTGGANQPQHF.

The V and J genes are TRBV27 and TRBJ2-5, with 12 bases that match TRBD1. Germline-derived CDR1 and CDR2 are MNHEY and SMNVEV (reference sequence). There are 15 residues in the CDR3. The V gene end was trimmed by 5 bases and the J gene end by 5 bases; junction bases not matched to a gene: 6. CDR3 sequence reads: CASSTGTGGWETQYF. CDR3 nucleotides: TGTGCCAGCAGTACCGGGACAGGGGGCTGGGAGACCCAGTACTTC.

The chain uses TRBV5-6 and TRBJ2-7; the D is unclear. V was shortened by 3 bases and J by 2 bases, with 6 bases between the two germline ends. Germline-derived CDR1 and CDR2 are SGHDT and YYEEEE. The CDR3 contains 12 residues. CDR3 bases: TGTGCCAGCAGCTGGGCAACCTACGAGCAGTACTTC. Encoded protein: CASSWATYEQYF.

The chain couples TRBV6-2 or TRBV6-3 to TRBJ1-2; D is unclear. The V gene lost 5 bases and the J gene lost 1 base, with 8 bases spanning the gap. Germline CDR1 is MNHEY and CDR2 is SVGEGT. CDR3 size: 13 residues. In DNA, the CDR3 is TGTGCCAGCAGTACCGGGAATAACTATGGCTACACCTTC. This codes for CASSTGNNYGYTF.

The chain joins TRBV6-2 or TRBV6-3 to TRBJ2-2; D is ambiguous. Looked up from germline, CDR1 is MNHEY and CDR2 is SVGEGT. Deletions cut 2 bases from V and 4 bases from J, with 5 bases between. CDR3 length: 13 amino acids. Here the CDR3 reads CASSYLSTGELFF. CDR3 nucleotide sequence: TGTGCCAGCAGTTACCTAAGCACCGGGGAGCTGTTTTTT.

This clone has only a few counts. This rearrangement joins TRBV6-2 or TRBV6-3 to TRBJ1-3; D is undetermined. There are 17 residues in the CDR3. Trimming cost V 0 bases and J 4 bases, with 16 bases left between them. The germline CDR1 and CDR2 sequences are MNHEY and SVGEGT. The CDR3 DNA follows: TGTGCCAGCAGTTACTCTCTGATACAGAGGGCCGGAAACACCATATATTTT. Protein product: CASSYSLIQRAGNTIYF.

The chain links TRBV2 to TRBJ2-1; TRBD2 agrees at 8 bases. From germline, CDR1 is SNHLY and CDR2 FYNNEI. The CDR3 is 14 amino acids. Losses at the gene ends were 6 bases for V and 0 bases for J; bases not matched to a gene: 1. The CDR3 sequence is CASRGTSSYNEQFF. The DNA of the CDR3 is TGTGCCAGCAGGGGGACTAGCTCCTACAATGAGCAGTTCTTC.

The V gene is TRBV7-4, the J gene TRBJ1-5; D is undetermined. This CDR3 contains 14 residues. V was shortened by 5 bases and J by 7 bases, with 15 bases between the two germline ends. Germline V gene lookup returns CDR1 SGHVT and CDR2 SQSDAQ. In nucleotides, the CDR3 is TGTGCCAGCAGCACCGACGGTGAGGAGCAGCCCCAGCATTTT. As protein: CASSTDGEEQPQHF.

The J gene is TRBJ1-6, the V gene TRBV28, with 7 bases lining up with TRBD1. V dropped 8 bases and J dropped 6; count of bases not matched to a gene: 10. The CDR3 is made up of 15 amino acids. Germline V gene data show CDR1 as MDHEN and CDR2 as SYDVKM. The CDR3 DNA follows: TGTGCCAGCGGATTATCCGGGACAGTTAATTCACCCCTCCACTTT. As protein: CASGLSGTVNSPLHF.

The V gene is TRBV7-2, the J gene TRBJ2-1, with 7 bases that match TRBD1. The V gene end was trimmed by 2 bases and the J gene end by 3 bases; junction bases not matched to a gene: 7. Germline V gene sequence: CDR1 SGHTA, CDR2 FQGNSA. The CDR3 has 16 residues. As DNA, the CDR3 is TGTGCCAGCAGCTTACTGACAGGGTCTGGCTACAATGAGCAGTTCTTC. The encoded protein is CASSLLTGSGYNEQFF.

The gene calls are TRBV15 and TRBJ1-2; no definite D call. V dropped 5 bases and J dropped 4 bases, with 14 bases sitting between them. This CDR3 has 14 amino acids. Germline loops: CDR1 LNHNV, CDR2 YYDKDF (reference sequence). Written as DNA, the CDR3 is TGTGCCACCAGCGCGGGCAGGTCCCTCTATGGCTACACCTTC. Protein: CATSAGRSLYGYTF.

The V and J genes are TRBV6-5 and TRBJ2-2; TRBD2 matches at 10 bases. Germline CDR1 and CDR2: MNHEY and SVGAGI. The CDR3 totals 15 residues. The junction had 4 bases not matched to a gene; V was cut back by 6 bases and J by 3 bases. The CDR3 is CASSRTSGYTGELFF. DNA for the CDR3: TGTGCCAGCAGCAGGACTAGCGGATACACCGGGGAGCTGTTTTTT.

The chain is built from TRBV28 and TRBJ1-5; no definite D call. The ends were cut back, 3 bases at V and 9 bases at J, with 6 bases in the middle. This CDR3 is built from 11 residues. Germline V gene sequence: CDR1 MDHEN, CDR2 SYDVKM. The CDR3 here is CASSLSGPQHF. The CDR3, as DNA: TGTGCCAGCAGTTTGAGTGGGCCCCAGCATTTT.

The rearrangement uses TRBV30 and TRBJ2-6; the match to TRBD2 covers 7 bases. The CDR3 runs to 16 residues. V lost 4 bases and J lost 4; bases outside the gene matches: 10. Germline CDR1 and CDR2: GTSNPN and SVGIG (reference sequence). The CDR3 nucleotides read TGTGCCTGGACTGTGGGGAGGGTCTCCGGGGCCAACGTCCTGACTTTC. This gives the protein CAWTVGRVSGANVLTF.